This TCR beta chain emerged from a study of shared clonotypes between healthy human individuals. Repertoires were generated with immunoSEQ multiplex PCR, while TCRdb's copy carries only in-frame clones and drops some. The sample has some 200,000 clones; approximately 62% are singletons. The germline V gene has CDR1 SGHKS and CDR2 YYEKEE (reference sequence). The CDR3 runs to 14 residues. Trimming left V 4 bases short and J 2 bases short, with 13 bases between. This clonotype was obtained from a man aged 30 to 39 in good health. The sequencing sample was made of memory CD4+ T cells sorted from blood. Documented subset: CD45RA-negative fraction. J is TRBJ2-7 and V is TRBV5-5, with D hard to call. DNA for the CDR3: TGTGCCAGCAGCCCCTCCTCCCTGGCCTACGAGCAGTACTTC. It codes for CASSPSSLAYEQYF.